A selection of T cell receptor beta chains follows, all from one sample in a study of OX40 agonist ivuxolimab in advanced cancers. The protocol was immunoSEQ multiplex PCR, while the TCRdb copy is restricted to in-frame clones and leaves out a portion. There are tens of thousands of clones in the sample; around 83% occur only once, and 2% to 2.5% lies in the top ten. This material consisted of CD4+ or CD8+ T cells sorted from blood, taken in a trial of the OX40 agonist ivuxolimab. Receptors originate from an adult with an advanced solid tumor such as melanoma, head and neck, liver or kidney cancer. Each CDR3 is given with its conserved first and last residue. The D gene is left open where the match is weak. Size values are once, few and many counts, or a class for expanded clones, and some rows have none.

V	size	J	D	CDR3	DNA
TRBV11-2	NA	TRBJ2-7	TRBD1	CASSAITGGYEQYF	TGTGCCAGCAGCGCTATCACAGGGGGCTACGAGCAGTACTTC
TRBV7-2	NA	TRBJ1-4	NA	CASSSQGGLGGKLFF	TGTGCCAGCAGCTCACAGGGAGGCCTCGGCGGAAAACTGTTTTTT
TRBV19	NA	TRBJ2-2	NA	CASSMERQVPFTGELFF	TGTGCCAGTAGTATGGAGCGGCAGGTCCCCTTCACCGGGGAGCTGTTTTTT
TRBV7-3	NA	TRBJ2-1	TRBD1	CASSNRQGYNEQFF	TGTGCCAGCAGCAACAGACAGGGTTACAATGAGCAGTTCTTC
TRBV2	NA	TRBJ2-5	TRBD2	CASTRTQSSGGAGETQYF	TGTGCCAGCACCCGAACCCAGAGTAGCGGGGGGGCAGGGGAGACCCAGTACTTC
TRBV6-5	NA	TRBJ1-1	TRBD1	CASRRQGLSWAFF	TGTGCCAGCAGGAGACAGGGCTTGAGTTGGGCTTTCTTT
TRBV5-1	NA	TRBJ1-1	NA	CASSVDGGNTEAFF	TGCGCCAGCAGCGTAGACGGAGGGAACACTGAAGCTTTCTTT
TRBV6-1	NA	TRBJ2-7	NA	CASSEAADYIREQYF	TGTGCCAGCAGTGAAGCGGCGGACTATATACGAGAGCAGTACTTC
TRBV25-1	NA	TRBJ1-6	TRBD1	CASKGDRVGPLESLHF	TGTGCCAGCAAGGGGGACAGGGTCGGGCCCTTGGAATCCCTCCACTTT
TRBV19	NA	TRBJ1-2	TRBD1	CASSIDMGQGAKGYTF	TGTGCCAGTAGTATAGATATGGGACAGGGGGCGAAAGGCTACACCTTC
TRBV11-1	NA	TRBJ2-5	NA	CASSLRRSRTQYF	TGTGCCAGCTCCTTACGGCGGTCGAGGACCCAGTACTTC
TRBV7-8	NA	TRBJ2-1	NA	CASSSRDPKYGEQFF	TGTGCCAGCAGCTCCCGTGACCCCAAGTACGGTGAGCAGTTCTTC
TRBV15	NA	TRBJ1-2	NA	CATSKPGSANYGYTF	TGTGCCACCAGCAAACCAGGGTCAGCTAACTATGGCTACACCTTC
TRBV27	NA	TRBJ1-3	NA	CASSLRPRGAGNTIYF	TGTGCCAGCAGTTTAAGACCGCGAGGGGCCGGAAACACCATATATTTT
TRBV7-2	NA	TRBJ2-7	NA	CASSLSQGYEQYF	TGTGCCAGCAGCTTAAGTCAGGGCTACGAGCAGTACTTC
TRBV19	NA	TRBJ1-2	NA	CASSTGGAKGYTF	TGTGCCAGTAGTACTGGGGGCGCAAAGGGCTACACCTTC
TRBV27	NA	TRBJ1-5	TRBD1	CASRSTGLNQPQHF	TGTGCCAGCAGATCGACAGGGCTGAATCAGCCCCAGCATTTT
TRBV7-9	NA	TRBJ2-6	NA	CASSLGAGANVLTF	TGTGCCAGCAGCTTAGGCGCCGGGGCCAACGTCCTGACTTTC
TRBV19	NA	TRBJ2-5	NA	CATSRGGAARETQYF	TGTGCCACCTCAAGGGGGGGAGCGGCGAGAGAGACCCAGTACTTC
TRBV28	NA	TRBJ1-4	NA	CASRARNEKLFF	TGTGCCAGCAGGGCGCGTAATGAAAAACTGTTTTTT
TRBV27	NA	TRBJ2-7	TRBD2	CASSLVGLAGGPSYEQYF	TGTGCCAGCAGTTTAGTCGGACTAGCGGGAGGGCCTTCCTACGAGCAGTACTTC
TRBV18	NA	TRBJ2-6	NA	CASSPRAGRSSGANVLTF	TGTGCCAGCTCACCACGGGCGGGGCGAAGCTCTGGGGCCAACGTCCTGACTTTC
TRBV7-9	NA	TRBJ2-7	TRBD1	CASSLGTGGAYEQYF	TGTGCCAGCAGCCTGGGGACAGGGGGTGCCTACGAGCAGTACTTC
TRBV11-2	NA	TRBJ1-1	TRBD1	CASSLTTGGNTEAFF	TGTGCCAGCAGCTTAACCACAGGGGGGAACACTGAAGCTTTCTTT
TRBV29-1	NA	TRBJ1-1	TRBD1	CSVEARQGGLKAFF	TGCAGCGTTGAAGCCCGACAGGGAGGTCTAAAGGCTTTCTTT
TRBV7-9	NA	TRBJ2-1	TRBD2	CASSWTSGRAYNEQFF	TGTGCCAGCAGCTGGACTAGCGGGAGGGCTTACAATGAGCAGTTCTTC
TRBV6-1	NA	TRBJ2-5	NA	CASSERGGRDVTQYF	TGTGCCAGCAGTGAGAGGGGGGGTCGGGATGTGACCCAGTACTTC
TRBV5-4	few	TRBJ1-2	NA	CASSPTGTSGYTF	TGTGCCAGCAGCCCCACAGGGACTAGTGGCTACACCTTC